The TCR beta chain described here comes from a study of cytomegalovirus exposure and HLA in healthy donors. A note on this clone: The target antigen is unknown.

PCR employed 60 Vbeta and 13 Jbeta primers. The assay was immunoSEQ multiplex PCR, and TCRdb's table has in-frame clones only and misses some. The sample lists fewer than 200,000 clones; around four fifths were seen once. Whole-study findings and limits: Later analysis identified about 17,000 TCR beta sequences associated with HLA alleles, using a false discovery rate threshold of 0.05.

The CDR3 extends over 15 amino acids. In germline, CDR1 is LNHNV, CDR2 YYDKDF (reference sequence). The V end lost 1 base, the J end lost 0 bases, and 6 bases lay between the germline ends. Sequencing was carried out using PBMCs. The receptor comes from a woman between 45 and 60 years old in good health and CMV-seronegative. V usage is TRBV15 and J usage is TRBJ2-2, with no clear D. The CDR3 spells CATSRVGANTGELFF. CDR3 sequence (DNA): TGTGCCACCAGCAGAGTGGGCGCGAACACCGGGGAGCTGTTTTTT.